This T cell receptor beta chain was sequenced during a study of cytomegalovirus exposure and HLA in healthy donors. Overall study context: The Caucasian-associated ancestry cluster held over 65% of 350 to 450 genotyped donors. Study observations and caveats: Reports indicate that TCR beta sequences accurately predicted the HLA-A and HLA-B alleles of most subjects. The listing of roughly 160 TCR beta chains classed them as cytomegalovirus-associated.

Comment on this clone: The antigen is not known.

V gave up 1 base and J gave up 0 bases, with 10 bases separating them. The CDR3 contains 15 residues. From germline, CDR1 is SGHVS and CDR2 FNYEAQ. Unrecorded immune exposure was likely among donors, who were nominally healthy when sampled. The PCR was carried out with 60 Vbeta primers and 13 Jbeta primers. Clones were sequenced by immunoSEQ multiplex PCR, and TCRdb holds only the in-frame ones, with some missing. The sample lists 200,000 or so clones; around 83% were seen once. The clonotype was recovered from a woman between 50 and 59 years old in good health and CMV-seropositive. Sequenced material: PBMCs. The chain recombines TRBV7-6 with TRBJ2-7; TRBD1 is a possible D gene (5 bases). The CDR3 sequence: CASSLEQAISYEQYF. CDR3 coding DNA: TGTGCCAGCAGCTTAGAACAGGCGATCTCCTACGAGCAGTACTTC. Supplemented by reference TRBV7-6 and TRBJ2-7, the full variable domain reads GAGVSQSPRYKVTKRGQDVALRCDPISGHVSLYWYRQALGQGPEFLTYFNYEAQQDKSGLPNDRFSAERPEGSISTLTIQRTEQRDSAMYRCASSLEQAISYEQYFGPGTRLTVT.